This T cell receptor beta chain was recorded in a study of T cell responses to AZD1222 COVID-19 vaccine. V was cut by 3 bases and J by 6 bases, with 8 bases left in between. The CDR3 loop spans 11 amino acids. Per germline, CDR1 SQVTM and CDR2 ANQGSEA. Method: immunoSEQ multiplex PCR; TCRdb's copy keeps in-frame clones and lacks some. The data show around 160,000 clones, with about 93% seen just once and under 2% held by the top ten. This clonotype was obtained from an adult in good health. Sequenced here: peripheral blood, sampled on day 0 of AZD1222 vaccination. The chain employs TRBV29-1 and TRBJ1-1; no reliable D call. This CDR3 is CSVEGGAEAFF. The CDR3 DNA reads as TGCAGCGTTGAGGGAGGAGCTGAAGCTTTCTTT.